The present T cell receptor (beta chain) was sequenced within a study of CD8+CD57+ T cells in acquired aplastic anemia. As for the study in general: CD4+ and CD8+ cells, once sorted, gave DNA averaging about 3 ug. CD4+ reads averaged around 10 million in healthy donors.

Comments on this clonotype: As yet, its antigen is unknown.

Template material for TCR beta VDJ and CDR3 profiling consisted of genomic DNA. One entry per CDR3 protein results from TCRdb running MiXCR on the reads. Of over 150,000 distinct CDR3 sequences listed, about half were seen once; the top ten hold roughly 15%. The CDR3 is made up of 12 amino acids. Germline V gene sequence: CDR1 SQVTM, CDR2 ANQGSEA. V shed 3 bases and J shed 1 base, with 7 bases lying between them. Study results and limitations: Overlap between patients and controls comprised 25 to 30 CD8+ CDR3 sequences. Between the patient and control groups, CD8+ Simpson's diversity did not differ significantly.

The sample taken for sequencing was sorted CD4+, CD8+, or CD8+CD57+ T cells (not recorded which) from PBMCs. This receptor was taken from a human donor in good health, serving as a control. The chain recombines TRBV29-1 with TRBJ2-7, with D unclear. The CDR3 nucleotides read TGCAGCGTTGAGCTCGATTCCTACGAGCAGTACTTC. Its translation: CSVELDSYEQYF.